A single sample gave rise to the 20 T cell receptor beta chains below, sequenced in a study of blood T cell repertoires in COVID-19. TCRdb's copy holds only in-frame clones and misses some; the assay was immunoSEQ multiplex PCR. The table includes under 300,000 clones, approximately 90% detected once. Sequenced: PBMCs or T cells enriched from blood (not recorded which). The origin of the receptors is a man aged 18 to 29 who had recovered from COVID-19.

The V gene is TRBV10-2, the J gene TRBJ1-3; maybe TRBD1 (5 bases). Trimming took 6 bases from V and 2 from J, leaving 11 bases between them. The CDR3 runs to 14 residues. Germline loops: CDR1 WSHSY, CDR2 SAAADI. CDR3 sequence: CASSETGAGNTIYF. CDR3 nucleotide sequence: TGCGCCAGCAGCGAAACAGGAGCTGGAAACACCATATATTTT.

The chain links TRBV18 to TRBJ1-3, with 7 bases identical to TRBD1. The CDR3 length is 14 residues. With V trimmed by 3 bases and J by 5 bases, 4 bases remained unmatched. Germline assignment: CDR1 KGHSH and CDR2 LQKENI. CDR3: CASSPPGGRNTIYF. The CDR3, as DNA: TGTGCCAGCTCACCCCCAGGGGGGAGAAACACCATATATTTT.

This chain uses TRBV3-1 (or the pseudogene TRBV3-2) with TRBJ1-2, with a weak D call TRBD1 (5 bases). Deletions cut 4 bases from V and 6 bases from J, with 15 bases between. This CDR3 contains 14 residues. Germline V gene lookup returns CDR1 LGHDT and CDR2 YNNKEL (reference sequence). This CDR3 is CASSPSRVGNGYTF. In nucleotides, the CDR3 is TGTGCCAGCAGCCCCTCCAGGGTCGGCAATGGCTACACCTTC.

The CDR3 sequence is CASSVQGGMDIQYF. CDR3 in DNA: TGTGCCAGCAGCGTGCAGGGGGGCATGGACATTCAGTACTTC. The chain combines TRBV9 with TRBJ2-4; a possible D gene is TRBD1 (7 bases). V was pared by 2 bases and J by 8 bases, with 14 bases between. CDR1 is SGDLS, CDR2 YYNGEE, per germline. The CDR3 runs 14 residues. Supplemented by reference TRBV9 and TRBJ2-4, the full variable domain reads DSGVTQTPKHLITATGQRVTLRCSPRSGDLSVYWYQQSLDQGLQFLIQYYNGEERAKGNILERFSAQQFPDLHSELNLSSLELGDSALYFCASSVQGGMDIQYFGAGTRLSVL.

V gene TRBV29-1 combines with J gene TRBJ2-3, with unresolved D. V lost 3 bases and J lost 0, with 13 bases in between. CDR1 and CDR2 from the germline V gene are SQVTM and ANQGSEA. The CDR3 is 15 amino acids. DNA for the CDR3: TGCAGCGTTGATTTTGCGAGCTCTAGCACAGATACGCAGTATTTT. Translated: CSVDFASSSTDTQYF.

The rearrangement uses TRBV2 and TRBJ1-1; maybe TRBD1 (5 bases). Germline V lookup: CDR1 SNHLY, CDR2 FYNNEI. Trimming pared 9 bases from V and 1 base from J, leaving 9 bases between. There are 12 residues in the CDR3. The CDR3 protein is CARSTENTEAFF. In nucleotides, the CDR3 is TGTGCCAGATCGACAGAGAACACTGAAGCTTTCTTT.

V and J are TRBV24-1 and TRBJ1-2, with TRBD1 matching over 7 bases. Germline V lookup: CDR1 KGHDR, CDR2 SFDVKD. CDR3 size: 13 residues. The J segment lost 7 bases and the V segment lost 7 bases, leaving 8 bases of the junction unmatched. This CDR3 is CATSPDRAGGYTF. The CDR3 DNA follows: TGTGCCACCAGCCCCGACAGGGCCGGTGGCTACACCTTC.

This rearrangement joins TRBV11-3 to TRBJ2-7; TRBD2 aligns across 9 bases. With 5 bases clipped from V and 3 bases from J, the junction kept 2 bases outside the gene matches. There are 13 residues in the CDR3. CDR1 is SGHNT, CDR2 YENEEA, per germline. The CDR3 DNA is TGTGCCAGCAGCCTTAGCGGGGGCTACGAGCAGTACTTC. Its protein product is CASSLSGGYEQYF.

The chain links TRBV10-2 to TRBJ2-7; TRBD2 aligns across 8 bases. V was clipped by 6 bases and J by 5 bases; unmatched bases: 6. The CDR3 has 13 amino acids. Germline V gives CDR1 WSHSY, CDR2 SAAADI. The CDR3 sequence is CASRWTSFHEQYF. Written as DNA, the CDR3 is TGCGCCAGCAGATGGACTAGCTTCCACGAGCAGTACTTC.

V is TRBV11-3 and J is TRBJ2-3; 8 bases are a match to TRBD2. The CDR3 extends over 16 amino acids. Germline V gives CDR1 SGHNT, CDR2 YENEEA. V shed 5 bases and J 0 bases; nucleotides not matched to a gene: 7. The CDR3 DNA reads TGTGCCAGCAGCCAAATGGCTAGCGGGAGCACAGATACGCAGTATTTT. It encodes CASSQMASGSTDTQYF.

In DNA form, the CDR3 reads TGTGCCAGCACCCCTAGTCGGGGGAGATCCTACAATGAGCAGTTCTTC. Encoded protein: CASTPSRGRSYNEQFF. The chain employs TRBV7-8 and TRBJ2-1; a possible D gene is TRBD2 (6 bases). Deletions cut 7 bases from V and 1 base from J, with 17 bases between. Germline assignment: CDR1 SGHVS and CDR2 FQNEAQ. The CDR3 sequence is 16 residues long.

This chain uses TRBV5-4 with TRBJ2-1; tentative D call: TRBD2 (5 bases). In germline, CDR1 is SGHNT, CDR2 YYREEE (reference sequence). There are 16 residues in the CDR3. V lost 4 bases and J 4 bases, leaving 18 bases between the germline ends. The CDR3 DNA sequence: TGTGCCAGCAGCCAGGTCGCAGGTGGGGAGTACAATGAGCAGTTCTTC. Its translation: CASSQVAGGEYNEQFF.

V usage is TRBV28 and J usage is TRBJ2-7; TRBD2 might be the D (8 bases). This CDR3 comprises 18 residues. Trimming took off 10 bases at V and 0 bases at J, with 28 bases between the two ends. CDR1 MDHEN and CDR2 SYDVKM come from the germline V gene. The CDR3 region is CATSTGQGLAGFSYEQYF. The DNA of the CDR3 is TGTGCCACCTCGACAGGGCAAGGGCTAGCGGGTTTCTCCTACGAGCAGTACTTC. Based on the CDR3 plus reference TRBV28 and TRBJ2-7, the full variable domain is DVKVTQSSRYLVKRTGEKVFLECVQDMDHENMFWYRQDPGLGLRLIYFSYDVKMKEKGDIPEGYSVSREKKERFSLILESASTNQTSMYLCATSTGQGLAGFSYEQYFGPGTRLTVT.

This sequence joins TRBV15 and TRBJ2-1; D is undetermined. In germline, CDR1 is LNHNV, CDR2 YYDKDF (reference sequence). The V end lost 3 bases, the J end lost 4 bases, and 4 bases lay between the germline ends. This CDR3 region has 12 residues. The CDR3 protein is CATSSIYNEQFF. CDR3 sequence (DNA): TGTGCCACCAGCAGTATATACAATGAGCAGTTCTTC.

This clone was seen only once. The chain links TRBV5-1 to TRBJ1-1, with D hard to call. The CDR3 runs 14 residues. Germline lookup yields CDR1 SGHRS and CDR2 YFSETQ. Trimming removed 1 base from V and 1 base from J, with 8 bases in between. CDR3 sequence: CASSLLERNTEAFF. The CDR3 DNA follows: TGCGCCAGCAGCTTGCTAGAAAGGAACACTGAAGCTTTCTTT.

The genes are TRBV24-1 and TRBJ1-1; maybe TRBD1 (6 bases). CDR3 length equals 16 residues. The germline gives CDR1 KGHDR, CDR2 SFDVKD. V was pared by 8 bases and J by 3 bases, with 21 bases between. CDR3 sequence reads: CATKSVGGQGDTEAFF. CDR3 DNA sequence: TGTGCCACCAAGTCGGTAGGGGGACAAGGGGACACTGAAGCTTTCTTT.

The V call is TRBV10-3, the J call TRBJ1-4; TRBD1 matches at 10 bases. After removal of 2 bases from V and 5 bases from J, the junction contained 2 bases not matched to a gene. Germline CDR1 reads ENHRY; CDR2 reads SYGVKD. The CDR3 covers 15 residues. CDR3 loop: CAISERTGGNEKLFF. The CDR3 DNA is TGTGCCATCAGTGAGAGGACAGGGGGGAATGAAAAACTGTTTTTT.

V and J are TRBV2 and TRBJ1-2; D not resolved. CDR1 is SNHLY and CDR2 is FYNNEI in the germline V gene. The ends were cut back, 4 bases at V and 0 bases at J, with 9 bases in the middle. This CDR3 region has 14 residues. The CDR3 DNA sequence: TGTGCCAGCAGTGGCGGCGCTTCTAACTATGGCTACACCTTC. Its protein product is CASSGGASNYGYTF.

The genes are TRBV5-1 and TRBJ1-1, with D possibly TRBD1 on 6 matching bases. This CDR3 spans 16 amino acids. Germline values: CDR1 SGHRS, CDR2 YFSETQ. Trimming removed 4 bases from V and 1 base from J, with 17 bases in between. CDR3 DNA sequence: TGCGCCAGCAGCCAATCTACAGGGACGGGGAACACTGAAGCTTTCTTT. As protein: CASSQSTGTGNTEAFF. The full variable domain, with the rest looked up from reference TRBV5-1 and TRBJ1-1, is KAGVTQTPRYLIKTRGQQVTLSCSPISGHRSVSWYQQTPGQGLQFLFEYFSETQRNKGNFPGRFSGRQFSNSRSEMNVSTLELGDSALYLCASSQSTGTGNTEAFFGQGTRLTVV.

The chain couples TRBV30 to TRBJ1-1, with 8 bases lining up with TRBD1. Germline CDR1 and CDR2: GTSNPN and SVGIG (reference sequence). V dropped 3 bases and J dropped 5; count of bases not matched to a gene: 5. This CDR3 is 13 amino acids long. The CDR3 region has the DNA TGTGCCTGGAGAGGACAGGGAGGTACTGAAGCTTTCTTT. Encoded protein: CAWRGQGGTEAFF.